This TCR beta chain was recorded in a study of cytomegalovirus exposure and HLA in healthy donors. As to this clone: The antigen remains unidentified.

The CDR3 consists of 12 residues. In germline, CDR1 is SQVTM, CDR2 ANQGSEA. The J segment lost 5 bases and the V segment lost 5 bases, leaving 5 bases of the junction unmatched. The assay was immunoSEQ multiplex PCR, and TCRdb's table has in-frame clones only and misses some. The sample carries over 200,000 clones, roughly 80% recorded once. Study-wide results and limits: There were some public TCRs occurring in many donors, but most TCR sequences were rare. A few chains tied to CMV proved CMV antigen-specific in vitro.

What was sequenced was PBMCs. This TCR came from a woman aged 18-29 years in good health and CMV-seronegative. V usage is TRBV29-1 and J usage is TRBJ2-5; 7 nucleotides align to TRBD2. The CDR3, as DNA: TGCAGCGTTCTAGCGGAGGCGGAGACCCAGTACTTC. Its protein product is CSVLAEAETQYF.